This T cell receptor beta chain was obtained from a study of beta chain features in type 1 diabetes. The wider study: Cell yields, age and gender were similar between patients and healthy donors. General observations from the study: Researchers caution that PCR might favor shorter templates, equally among patients and controls. In every one of the four CD4+ subsets, TCRB CDR3s were moderately but significantly shorter in Type 1 diabetes patients. Patients' naive, central memory and regulatory TCRB repertoires appeared more alike than those of healthy donors. In these data, an HLA type influence on TCRB rearrangement remained unresolved.

Germline V gene data show CDR1 as SGHDT and CDR2 as YYEEEE. The CDR3 contains 13 residues. Trimming stripped 4 bases from V and 6 bases from J, with 11 bases between. In its sample, this clone was seen a few times. The antigen is unknown. The whole isolated RNA underwent reverse transcription, so sequencing captured expressed TCRB transcripts. Only in-frame clones appear in the TCRdb table, and some are missing; sequencing was by immunoSEQ multiplex PCR. The repertoire holds 350,000 to 450,000 clones, with 10% to 15% as singletons. The sequence came from a woman younger than 30 with type 1 diabetes. Input material: naive CD4+ T cells from blood. The rearrangement joins TRBV5-6 to TRBJ1-5, with a possible D match to TRBD1 (6 bases). This CDR3 is CASSTGIFQPQHF. As DNA, the CDR3 is TGTGCCAGCAGCACAGGGATATTTCAGCCCCAGCATTTT.